These 10 T cell receptor beta chains share one sample of origin, sequenced in a study of blood T cells in healthy people across ages. With a J-beta primer mix and a sample-barcoded 5' primer, a second PCR ran about 7 to 12 cycles. From the 5' RACE reads, TCRdb called clonotypes with MiXCR, one entry per CDR3 protein. Of about 1,400,000 distinct CDR3 sequences in the sample, almost 60% are singletons; the top ten hold 5% to 7%. Sequencing input: blood. These receptors all come from a man younger than 30 in good health.

The chain employs TRBV10-3 and TRBJ2-3, with 7 bases lining up with TRBD1. The CDR3 totals 14 residues. The junction had 7 bases not matched to a gene; V was cut back by 8 bases and J by 2 bases. CDR1 is ENHRY and CDR2 is SYGVKD in the germline V gene. The CDR3: CAIEGDSLTDTQYF. DNA of the CDR3: TGTGCCATCGAGGGGGACAGCCTCACAGATACGCAGTATTTT.

This chain links TRBV20-1 with TRBJ2-4; TRBD2 matches at 10 bases. The J call may not be correct, given that the DNA end is closer to TRBJ2-7. The CDR3 is 15 amino acids. CDR1 and CDR2 from the germline V gene are DFQATT and SNEGSKA (reference sequence). The DNA for the CDR3 is TGCAGTGCCACCCCTCTAGCGGGAGAAGGCTACGAGCAGTACTTC. Residues: CSATPLAGEGYEQYF.

V gene TRBV5-4 combines with J gene TRBJ1-1; D might be TRBD1 (5 bases). Germline V gene sequence: CDR1 SGHNT, CDR2 YYREEE (reference sequence). The CDR3 totals 14 residues. Trimming removed 0 bases from V and 8 bases from J, with 14 bases in between. The CDR3 bases are TGTGCCAGCAGCTTGGGGCGGGTCGGGGACGAAGCTTTCTTT. It is translated as CASSLGRVGDEAFF.

This clonotype was counted at least ten times. The V gene is TRBV7-2, the J gene TRBJ2-7, with D unclear. This CDR3 is 13 amino acids long. The germline V gene has CDR1 SGHTA and CDR2 FQGNSA. The germline V and J ends were trimmed by 0 bases and 0 bases, with 3 bases remaining between them. CDR3 sequence: CASSLARSYEQYF. The CDR3 bases are TGTGCCAGCAGCTTAGCTCGCTCCTACGAGCAGTACTTC.

This clonotype was detected only a few times. The V gene is TRBV7-2, the J gene TRBJ2-7, with 7 bases that match TRBD1. Germline V gives CDR1 SGHTA, CDR2 FQGNSA. Germline trimming cut 4 bases from V and 0 bases from J; bases unmatched to any gene: 6. The CDR3 runs 15 residues. CDR3 amino acids: CASSYGTESSYEQYF. CDR3 nucleotides: TGTGCCAGCAGCTATGGGACAGAAAGCTCCTACGAGCAGTACTTC.

This clonotype was observed a few times. The genes are TRBV20-1 and TRBJ2-7; the D gene is possibly TRBD2 (6 bases). Germline CDR1 DFQATT, CDR2 SNEGSKA (reference sequence). This CDR3 comprises 17 residues. V was shortened by 4 bases and J by 6 bases, with 28 bases between the two germline ends. CDR3 amino acids: CSAIDHGTPFLRSEQYF. CDR3 sequence (DNA): TGCAGTGCTATCGACCACGGGACTCCCTTCCTTAGGAGCGAGCAGTACTTC.

The CDR3 DNA is TGCAGTGCTAGAGATGGCTGGTATTCAAATGAAAAACTGTTTTTT. The encoded protein is CSARDGWYSNEKLFF. The J gene is TRBJ1-4, the V gene TRBV20-1; no reliable D call. The CDR3 is made up of 15 amino acids. Looked up from germline, CDR1 is DFQATT and CDR2 is SNEGSKA (reference sequence). Trimming shortened V by 0 bases and J by 5 bases, and 13 bases separated the two germline ends.

Only a few counts were recorded for this clonotype. The J gene is TRBJ1-2, the V gene TRBV6-2 or TRBV6-3, with a tentative D call TRBD1 (6 bases). Germline V gene sequence: CDR1 MNHEY, CDR2 SVGEGT. The germline V and J ends were trimmed by 5 bases and 3 bases, with 16 bases remaining between them. This CDR3 has 15 amino acids. Written as DNA, the CDR3 is TGTGCCAGCAGTCGGACAGCCAAAATAGACTATGGCTACACCTTC. The encoded protein is CASSRTAKIDYGYTF.

V and J are TRBV2 and TRBJ1-5; no clear D gene. Trimming left V 4 bases short and J 4 bases short, with 11 bases between. Germline V gene data show CDR1 as SNHLY and CDR2 as FYNNEI. This CDR3 is built from 14 residues. The CDR3 protein is CASSVAGPNQPQHF. CDR3 DNA sequence: TGTGCCAGCAGTGTCGCAGGCCCTAATCAGCCCCAGCATTTT.

CDR3 in DNA: TGTGCCAGCAGTGGACAGGGGTGGTACGGAACAGATACGCAGTATTTT. It is translated as CASSGQGWYGTDTQYF. The V call is TRBV6-2 or TRBV6-3, the J call TRBJ2-3; 9 bases are a match to TRBD1. The J segment lost 3 bases and the V segment lost 5 bases, leaving 9 bases of the junction unmatched. The CDR3 covers 16 residues. Germline CDR1 and CDR2: MNHEY and SVGEGT.